This paragraph reports one T cell receptor beta chain. The antigen remains undetermined. V was clipped by 0 bases and J by 7 bases, with 13 bases between them. The CDR3 covers 14 residues. Looked up from germline, CDR1 is SGDLS and CDR2 is YYNGEE. Method: immunoSEQ multiplex PCR; TCRdb's copy keeps in-frame clones and lacks some. The data contain 150,000 to 200,000 clones, around 87% of them singletons. These data are taken from a study of T cell responses to AZD1222 COVID-19 vaccine. Study results and limitations: Possibly, clonal diversity was underestimated; donors were largely white British and included more females. Repertoire collection took place solely once the T cell response had peaked. Increases in Spike-specific TCR breadth and depth were seen after two AZD1222 doses.

The V call is TRBV9, the J call TRBJ1-2, with D possibly TRBD1 on 6 matching bases. The sample was peripheral blood, taken on day 0 of MenACWY control vaccination. The clonotype was recovered from an adult in good health. This CDR3 reads CASSVGGGEGGYTF. CDR3 bases: TGTGCCAGCAGCGTAGGAGGGGGAGAGGGTGGCTACACCTTC.